Listed below are T cell receptor beta chains from one sample, sequenced in a study of blood T cell repertoires in COVID-19. Only in-frame clones appear in the TCRdb table, and some are missing; sequencing was by immunoSEQ multiplex PCR. The data hold about 190,000 clones, with about 80% observed a single time. The sequencing input was peripheral blood. Receptor source: a man aged 30 to 39 with active or convalescent COVID-19. CDR3s include the opening cysteine and the closing phenylalanine or tryptophan. Each record gives: D gene, clone size, V gene, CDR3 length, J gene, CDR3 DNA, CDR3 protein. The D gene is left open where the match is weak. Clone size is shown for a subset of rows, as once, few, many or a class of expanded clone.

D: -
size: few
V: TRBV9
length: 15
J: TRBJ1-2
DNA: TGTGCCAGCAGCGAAAGAGACAGAGCTAACTATGGCTACACCTTC
CDR3: CASSERDRANYGYTF

D: -
size: -
V: TRBV7-2
length: 17
J: TRBJ2-1
DNA: TGTGCCAGCAGCTCCTCTCCATATCTCTCAGGGGGGAATGAGCAGTTCTTC
CDR3: CASSSSPYLSGGNEQFF

D: -
size: -
V: TRBV12-3/TRBV12-4
length: 12
J: TRBJ2-6
DNA: TGTGCCAGCAGGAGAGGGGCCAACGTCCTGACTTTC
CDR3: CASRRGANVLTF

D: -
size: -
V: TRBV5-1
length: 13
J: TRBJ1-1
DNA: TGCGCCAGCAGCTTAGGGGGAAACACTGAAGCTTTCTTT
CDR3: CASSLGGNTEAFF

D: TRBD1
size: -
V: TRBV30
length: 13
J: TRBJ1-1
DNA: TGTGCCTGGAGGGCAGGGGGCTGGGCTGAAGCTTTCTTT
CDR3: CAWRAGGWAEAFF

D: TRBD1
size: -
V: TRBV5-1
length: 14
J: TRBJ2-1
DNA: TGCGCCAGCAGCAGGGACAGGGTAGGCAATGAGCAGTTCTTC
CDR3: CASSRDRVGNEQFF

D: TRBD1
size: -
V: TRBV2
length: 13
J: TRBJ1-5
DNA: TGTGCCAGCATGGCACAGGGGGATCAGCCCCAGCATTTT
CDR3: CASMAQGDQPQHF

D: -
size: -
V: TRBV15
length: 15
J: TRBJ1-6
DNA: TGTGCCACCAGCGGGCCTCTCTTTGATAATTCACCCCTCCACTTT
CDR3: CATSGPLFDNSPLHF

D: TRBD1
size: few
V: TRBV6-5
length: 15
J: TRBJ1-2
DNA: TGTGCCAGCAGTTACTCCCACGGACAGGGCTATGGCTACACCTTC
CDR3: CASSYSHGQGYGYTF

D: TRBD2
size: -
V: TRBV19
length: 15
J: TRBJ2-1
DNA: TGTGCCAGTAGTATAGGAGGACTAGCTTACGGTGAGCAGTTCTTC
CDR3: CASSIGGLAYGEQFF

D: -
size: -
V: TRBV14
length: 14
J: TRBJ1-6
DNA: TGTGCCAGCAGCCTGGACAGTCGAATTTCACCCCTCCACTTT
CDR3: CASSLDSRISPLHF

D: TRBD1
size: -
V: TRBV27
length: 14
J: TRBJ1-6
DNA: TGTGCCAGCAGTGCCTGGACAGGGAATTCACCCCTCCACTTT
CDR3: CASSAWTGNSPLHF

D: TRBD1
size: -
V: TRBV5-4
length: 12
J: TRBJ2-7
DNA: TGTGCCAGCAGCTCGACAGGGTTCGAGCAGTACTTC
CDR3: CASSSTGFEQYF

D: -
size: few
V: TRBV9
length: 13
J: TRBJ1-1
DNA: TGTGCCAGCGCCCTGAGTGTGAACACTGAAGCTTTCTTT
CDR3: CASALSVNTEAFF

D: -
size: -
V: TRBV12-3/TRBV12-4
length: 11
J: TRBJ2-1
DNA: TGTGCCAGCAGTTTTAGAAATGAGCAGTTCTTC
CDR3: CASSFRNEQFF

D: -
size: -
V: TRBV19
length: 16
J: TRBJ2-7
DNA: TGTGCCAGTAGTATAAGGGTCGGCAGGGGAACCCACGAGCAGTACTTC
CDR3: CASSIRVGRGTHEQYF

D: -
size: -
V: TRBV6-5
length: 14
J: TRBJ1-1
DNA: TGTGCCAGCAGTTCCTACTCCATGAACACTGAAGCTTTCTTT
CDR3: CASSSYSMNTEAFF